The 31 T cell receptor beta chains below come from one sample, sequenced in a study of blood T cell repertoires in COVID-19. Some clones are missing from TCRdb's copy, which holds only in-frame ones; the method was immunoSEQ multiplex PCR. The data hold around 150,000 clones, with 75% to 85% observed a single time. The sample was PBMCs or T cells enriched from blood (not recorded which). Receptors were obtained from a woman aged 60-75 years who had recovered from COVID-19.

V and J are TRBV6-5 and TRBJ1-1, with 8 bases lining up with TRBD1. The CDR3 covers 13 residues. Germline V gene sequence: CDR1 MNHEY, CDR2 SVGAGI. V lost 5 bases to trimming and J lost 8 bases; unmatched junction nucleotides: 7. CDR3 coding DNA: TGTGCCAGCAGTCTCGGACAGGGACGCGAAGCTTTCTTT. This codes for CASSLGQGREAFF.

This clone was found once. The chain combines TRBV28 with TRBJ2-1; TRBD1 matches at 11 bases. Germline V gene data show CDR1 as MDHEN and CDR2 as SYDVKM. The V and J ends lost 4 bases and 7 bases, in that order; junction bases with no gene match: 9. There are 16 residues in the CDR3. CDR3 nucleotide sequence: TGTGCCAGCAGTTCCCTTGGGACAGGGGGAGGGAATGAGCAGTTCTTC. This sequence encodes CASSSLGTGGGNEQFF.

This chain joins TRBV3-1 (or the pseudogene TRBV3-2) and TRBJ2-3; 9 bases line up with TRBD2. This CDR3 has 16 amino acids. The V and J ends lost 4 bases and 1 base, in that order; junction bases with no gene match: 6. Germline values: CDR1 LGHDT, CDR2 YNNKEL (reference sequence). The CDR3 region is CASSLRLAVGTDTQYF. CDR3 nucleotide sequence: TGTGCCAGCAGCCTCAGACTAGCGGTGGGCACAGATACGCAGTATTTT.

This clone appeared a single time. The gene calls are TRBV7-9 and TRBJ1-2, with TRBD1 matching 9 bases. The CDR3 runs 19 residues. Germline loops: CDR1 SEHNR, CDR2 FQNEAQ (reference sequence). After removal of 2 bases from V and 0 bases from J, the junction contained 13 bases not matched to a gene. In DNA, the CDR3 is TGTGCCAGCAGCTTAACGAGTATTGGGACAGGGATAACTAACTATGGCTACACCTTC. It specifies CASSLTSIGTGITNYGYTF.

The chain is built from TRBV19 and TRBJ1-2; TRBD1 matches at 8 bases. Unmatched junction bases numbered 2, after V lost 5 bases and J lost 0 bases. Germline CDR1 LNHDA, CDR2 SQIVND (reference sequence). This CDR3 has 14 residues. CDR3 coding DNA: TGTGCCAGTAGTTCACAGGGGGCTAACTATGGCTACACCTTC. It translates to CASSSQGANYGYTF. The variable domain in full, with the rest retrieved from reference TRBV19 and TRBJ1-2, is DGGITQSPKYLFRKEGQNVTLSCEQNLNHDAMYWYRQDPGQGLRLIYYSQIVNDFQKGDIAEGYSVSREKKESFPLTVTSAQKNPTAFYLCASSSQGANYGYTFGSGTRLTVV.

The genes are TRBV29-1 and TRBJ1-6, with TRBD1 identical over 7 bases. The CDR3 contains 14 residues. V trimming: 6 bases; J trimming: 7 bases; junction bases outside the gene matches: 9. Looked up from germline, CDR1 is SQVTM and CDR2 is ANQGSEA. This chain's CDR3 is CSVTLGQWNSPLHF. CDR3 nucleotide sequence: TGCAGCGTCACTTTGGGACAGTGGAATTCACCCCTCCACTTT. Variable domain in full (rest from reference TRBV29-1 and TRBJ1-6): SAVISQKPSRDICQRGTSLTIQCQVDSQVTMMFWYRQQPGQSLTLIATANQGSEATYESGFVIDKFPISRPNLTFSTLTVSNMSPEDSSIYLCSVTLGQWNSPLHFGNGTRLTVT.

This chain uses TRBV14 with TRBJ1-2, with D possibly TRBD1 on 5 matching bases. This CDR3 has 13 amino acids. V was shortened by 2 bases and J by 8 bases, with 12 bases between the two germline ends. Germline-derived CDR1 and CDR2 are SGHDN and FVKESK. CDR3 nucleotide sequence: TGTGCCAGCAGCCAATATCGGGGGTACGGCTACACCTTC. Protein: CASSQYRGYGYTF. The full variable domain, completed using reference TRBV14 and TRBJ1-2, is EAGVTQFPSHSVIEKGQTVTLRCDPISGHDNLYWYRRVMGKEIKFLLHFVKESKQDESGMPNNRFLAERTGGTYSTLKVQPAELEDSGVYFCASSQYRGYGYTFGSGTRLTVV.

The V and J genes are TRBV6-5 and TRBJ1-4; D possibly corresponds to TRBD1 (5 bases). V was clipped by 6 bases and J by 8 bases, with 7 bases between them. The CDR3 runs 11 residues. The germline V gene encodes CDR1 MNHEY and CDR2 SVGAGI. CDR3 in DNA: TGTGCCAGCAGACGGGGGGAAAAACTGTTTTTT. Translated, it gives CASRRGEKLFF.

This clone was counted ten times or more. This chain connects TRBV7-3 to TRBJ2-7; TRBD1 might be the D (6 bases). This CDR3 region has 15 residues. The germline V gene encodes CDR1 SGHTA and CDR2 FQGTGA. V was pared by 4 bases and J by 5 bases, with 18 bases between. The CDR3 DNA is TGTGCCAGCAGCTCGCCCGAAACAGGGCCCGACGAGCAGTACTTC. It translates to CASSSPETGPDEQYF.

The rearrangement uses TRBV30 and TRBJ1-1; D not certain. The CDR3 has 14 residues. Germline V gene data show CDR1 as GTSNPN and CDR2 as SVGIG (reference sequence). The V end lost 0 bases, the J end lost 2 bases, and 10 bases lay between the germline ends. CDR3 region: CAWSVRATNTEAFF. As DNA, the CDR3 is TGTGCCTGGAGTGTACGAGCTACCAACACTGAAGCTTTCTTT.

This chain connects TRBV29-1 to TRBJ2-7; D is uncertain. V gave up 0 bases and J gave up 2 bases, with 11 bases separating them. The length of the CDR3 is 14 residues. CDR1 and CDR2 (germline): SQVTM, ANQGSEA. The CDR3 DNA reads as TGCAGCGTTGAAGATCTCGCACAGCCCTACGAGCAGTACTTC. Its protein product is CSVEDLAQPYEQYF.

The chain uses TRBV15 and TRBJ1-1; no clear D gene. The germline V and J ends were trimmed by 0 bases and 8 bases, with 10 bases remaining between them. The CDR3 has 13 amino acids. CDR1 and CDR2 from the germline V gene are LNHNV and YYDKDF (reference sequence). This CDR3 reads CATSRDVTGEAFF. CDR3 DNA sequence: TGTGCCACCAGCAGAGATGTGACCGGGGAAGCTTTCTTT.

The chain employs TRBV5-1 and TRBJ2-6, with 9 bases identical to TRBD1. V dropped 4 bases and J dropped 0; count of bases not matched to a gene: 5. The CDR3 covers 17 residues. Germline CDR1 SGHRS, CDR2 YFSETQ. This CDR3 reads CASSAGTGFSGANVLTF. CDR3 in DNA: TGCGCCAGCAGCGCCGGGACAGGGTTCTCTGGGGCCAACGTCCTGACTTTC.

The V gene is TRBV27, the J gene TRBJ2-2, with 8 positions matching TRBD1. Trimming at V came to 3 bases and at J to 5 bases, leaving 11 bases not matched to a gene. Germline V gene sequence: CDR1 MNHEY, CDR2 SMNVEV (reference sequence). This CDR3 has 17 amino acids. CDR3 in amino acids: CASSLNSGTGTTGELFF. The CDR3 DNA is TGTGCCAGCAGTTTGAATTCCGGGACAGGAACTACCGGGGAGCTGTTTTTT.

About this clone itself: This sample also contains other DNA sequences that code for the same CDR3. CDR3 residues: CASSIGGRDTEAFF. In DNA form, the CDR3 reads TGTGCCAGTAGTATAGGGGGGCGAGACACTGAAGCTTTCTTT. The chain is built from TRBV19 and TRBJ1-1; tentative D call: TRBD1 (6 bases). Germline V gene data show CDR1 as LNHDA and CDR2 as SQIVND (reference sequence). The CDR3 spans 14 residues. With 1 base removed from V and 3 bases from J, the gap between germline ends came to 9 bases.

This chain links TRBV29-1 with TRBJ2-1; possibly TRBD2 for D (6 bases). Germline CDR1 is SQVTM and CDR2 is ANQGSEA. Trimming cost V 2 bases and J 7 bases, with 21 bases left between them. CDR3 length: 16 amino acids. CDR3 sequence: CSVEPNETGGSNEQFF. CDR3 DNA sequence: TGCAGCGTTGAACCTAATGAAACCGGGGGTTCAAATGAGCAGTTCTTC.

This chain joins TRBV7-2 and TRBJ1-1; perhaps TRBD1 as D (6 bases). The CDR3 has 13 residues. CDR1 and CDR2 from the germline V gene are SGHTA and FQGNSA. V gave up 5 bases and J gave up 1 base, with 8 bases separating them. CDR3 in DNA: TGTGCCAGCAGCCCGGGACAGAACACTGAAGCTTTCTTT. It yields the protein CASSPGQNTEAFF.

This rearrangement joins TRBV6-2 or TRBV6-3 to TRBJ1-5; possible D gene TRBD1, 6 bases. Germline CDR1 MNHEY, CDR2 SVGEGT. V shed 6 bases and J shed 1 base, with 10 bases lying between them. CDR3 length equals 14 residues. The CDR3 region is CASRYTGSNQPQHF. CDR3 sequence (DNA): TGTGCCAGCAGATACACAGGGAGCAATCAGCCCCAGCATTTT.

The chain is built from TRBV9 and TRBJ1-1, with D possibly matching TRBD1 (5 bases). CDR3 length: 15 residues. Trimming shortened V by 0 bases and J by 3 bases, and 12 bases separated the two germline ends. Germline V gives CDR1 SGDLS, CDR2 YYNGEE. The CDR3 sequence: CASSVVWGMDTEAFF. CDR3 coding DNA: TGTGCCAGCAGCGTAGTGTGGGGCATGGACACTGAAGCTTTCTTT.

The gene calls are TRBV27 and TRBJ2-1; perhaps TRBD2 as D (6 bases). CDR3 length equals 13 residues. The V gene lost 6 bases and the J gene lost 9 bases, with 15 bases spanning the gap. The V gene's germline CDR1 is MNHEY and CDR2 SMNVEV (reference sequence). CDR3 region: CASRTRLEGEQFF. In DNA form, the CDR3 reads TGTGCCAGCAGAACAAGACTAGAGGGTGAGCAGTTCTTC.

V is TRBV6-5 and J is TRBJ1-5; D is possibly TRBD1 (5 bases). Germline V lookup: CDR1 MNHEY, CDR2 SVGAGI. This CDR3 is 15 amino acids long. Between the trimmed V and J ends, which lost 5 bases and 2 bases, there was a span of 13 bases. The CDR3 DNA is TGTGCCAGCAGTCCTGGGAGGGGCGGCAATCAGCCCCAGCATTTT. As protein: CASSPGRGGNQPQHF.

The CDR3 nucleotides are TGTGCCAGCATCCCCGGGACAGGGGTCTACGAGCAGTACTTC. Protein sequence: CASIPGTGVYEQYF. The rearrangement links TRBV2 to TRBJ2-7; TRBD1 matches 10 bases. The ends lost 7 bases at V and 3 bases at J; junction bases unmatched: 6. The germline V gene encodes CDR1 SNHLY and CDR2 FYNNEI. CDR3 length equals 14 residues.

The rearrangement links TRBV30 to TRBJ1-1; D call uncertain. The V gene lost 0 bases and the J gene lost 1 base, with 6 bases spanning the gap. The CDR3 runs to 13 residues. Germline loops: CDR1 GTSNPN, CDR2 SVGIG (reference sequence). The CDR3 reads CAWSVQANTEAFF. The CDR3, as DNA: TGTGCCTGGAGTGTCCAGGCGAACACTGAAGCTTTCTTT.

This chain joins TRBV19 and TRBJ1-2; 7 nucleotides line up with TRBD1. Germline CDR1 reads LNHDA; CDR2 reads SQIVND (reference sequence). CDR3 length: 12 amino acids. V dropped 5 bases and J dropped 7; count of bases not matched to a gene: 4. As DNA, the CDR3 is TGTGCCAGTAGTCCTAGGGACAGTGGCTACACCTTC. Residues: CASSPRDSGYTF. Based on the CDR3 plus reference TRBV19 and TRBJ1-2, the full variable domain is DGGITQSPKYLFRKEGQNVTLSCEQNLNHDAMYWYRQDPGQGLRLIYYSQIVNDFQKGDIAEGYSVSREKKESFPLTVTSAQKNPTAFYLCASSPRDSGYTFGSGTRLTVV.

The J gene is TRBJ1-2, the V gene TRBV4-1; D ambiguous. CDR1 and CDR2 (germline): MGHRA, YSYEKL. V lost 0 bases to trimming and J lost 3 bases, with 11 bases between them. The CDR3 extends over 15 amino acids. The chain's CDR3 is CASSQDWQAHYGYTF. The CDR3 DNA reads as TGCGCCAGCAGCCAAGATTGGCAGGCCCACTATGGCTACACCTTC.

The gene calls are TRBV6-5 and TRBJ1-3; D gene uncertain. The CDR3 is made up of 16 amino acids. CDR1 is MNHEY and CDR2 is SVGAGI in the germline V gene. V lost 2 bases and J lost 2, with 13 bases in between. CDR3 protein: CASSYSQRGTGNTIYF. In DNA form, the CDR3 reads TGTGCCAGCAGTTACAGTCAACGGGGAACTGGAAACACCATATATTTT.

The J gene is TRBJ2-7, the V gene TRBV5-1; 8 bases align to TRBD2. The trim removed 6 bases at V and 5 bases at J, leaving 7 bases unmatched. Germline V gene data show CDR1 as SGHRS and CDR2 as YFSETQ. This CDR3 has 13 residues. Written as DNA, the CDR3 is TGCGCCAGCAACCCGGGGGGGGCTCACGAGCAGTACTTC. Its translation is CASNPGGAHEQYF.

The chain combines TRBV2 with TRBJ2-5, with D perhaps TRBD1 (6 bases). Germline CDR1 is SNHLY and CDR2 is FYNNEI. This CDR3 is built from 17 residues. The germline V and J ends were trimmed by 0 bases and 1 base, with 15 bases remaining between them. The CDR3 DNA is TGTGCCAGCAGTGAAGCGAGCCCCAAGACAGGCCAAGAGACCCAGTACTTC. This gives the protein CASSEASPKTGQETQYF.

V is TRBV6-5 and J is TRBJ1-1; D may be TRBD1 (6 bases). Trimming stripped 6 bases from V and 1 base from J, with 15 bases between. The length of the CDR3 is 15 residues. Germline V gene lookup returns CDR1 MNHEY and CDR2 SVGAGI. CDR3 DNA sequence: TGTGCCAGCAGACTAACCGGGACAACGAACACTGAAGCTTTCTTT. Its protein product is CASRLTGTTNTEAFF.

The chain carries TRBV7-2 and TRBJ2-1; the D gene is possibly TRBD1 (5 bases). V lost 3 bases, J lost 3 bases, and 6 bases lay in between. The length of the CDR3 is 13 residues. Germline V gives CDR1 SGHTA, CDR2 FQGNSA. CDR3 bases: TGTGCCAGCAGCTTGGACAACTACAATGAGCAGTTCTTC. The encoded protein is CASSLDNYNEQFF.

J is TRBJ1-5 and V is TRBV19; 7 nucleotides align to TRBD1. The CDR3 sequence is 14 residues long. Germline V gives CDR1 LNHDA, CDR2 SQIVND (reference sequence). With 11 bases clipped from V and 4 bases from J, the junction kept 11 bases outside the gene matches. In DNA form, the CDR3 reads TGTGCCTCCCGGGGACAGCTCCTAAATCAGCCCCAGCATTTT. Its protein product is CASRGQLLNQPQHF.